Described below is a single TCR beta chain sequence and its context. The antigen is undetermined. This sample stems from a study of T cells in Graves' hyperthyroidism and ophthalmopathy. Overall study findings and caveats: Most thyroid clonotypes expanded above 0.001 were also detected in blood. From stable hyperthyroidism, ophthalmopathy was separated by a 13 V-J model.

Calling Graves' hyperthyroidism stable meant ophthalmopathy did not progress within 18 months. It was uncontrolled infection, other autoimmune disease, pregnancy or lactation that excluded patients. Researchers amplified the TCR beta CDR3 regions from RNA transcripts. In the first-round RT-PCR of the TCR CDR3, the HTBI primer set was used. TCRdb ran MiXCR on the multiplex PCR reads and lists one entry per CDR3 protein. Counted here are 450,000 to 650,000 distinct CDR3 sequences, less than 25% occurring once; the ten biggest clones make up more than 25%. The sequence derives from a man between 18 and 35 years old with Graves' hyperthyroidism. The sequencing input was blood.

The CDR3 DNA follows: TGCGCCAGCAGTCCCGACAGACACTATGGCTACACCTTC. Amino acids: CASSPDRHYGYTF. The chain carries TRBV5-1 and TRBJ1-2; tentative D call: TRBD1 (5 bases). The length of the CDR3 is 13 residues. V lost 5 bases, J lost 3 bases, and 11 bases lay in between. The germline gives CDR1 SGHRS, CDR2 YFSETQ.